One and the same sample provided the 18 T cell receptor beta chains below, sequenced in a study of OX40 agonist ivuxolimab in advanced cancers. Library prep was done by the immunoSEQ multiplex PCR assay. The immuneACCESS repertoire file appears here via TCRdb, limited to in-frame rearrangements. These files lack a portion of the clones; in checked studies, under half of the deficit traces to unresolved V genes, and the cause of the others is not known. For this sample there are tens of thousands of clones; about nine tenths appear just once. Of the sample, approximately 1.4% falls within the top ten clones. The specimen was CD4+ or CD8+ T cells sorted from blood, collected in a trial of the OX40 agonist ivuxolimab. The receptors derive from an adult with an advanced solid tumor such as melanoma, head and neck, liver or kidney cancer.

The J gene is TRBJ2-2, the V gene TRBV14, with D possibly TRBD2 on 5 matching bases. CDR3 size: 12 residues. Germline V gene lookup returns CDR1 SGHDN and CDR2 FVKESK. The V gene lost 5 bases and the J gene lost 6 bases, with 7 bases spanning the gap. CDR3 nucleotide sequence: TGTGCCAGCAGCTCGAGGGCCGGGGAGCTGTTTTTT. It yields the protein CASSSRAGELFF.

The chain recombines TRBV5-1 with TRBJ2-7; D not resolved. Germline-derived CDR1 and CDR2 are SGHRS and YFSETQ. CDR3 length: 14 amino acids. Between the trimmed V and J ends, which lost 5 bases and 2 bases, there was a span of 14 bases. The CDR3 protein is CASSMGRPTYEQYF. The CDR3 region has the DNA TGCGCCAGCAGTATGGGCCGACCGACCTACGAGCAGTACTTC. Looking up the rest from reference TRBV5-1 and TRBJ2-7 gives the full variable domain: KAGVTQTPRYLIKTRGQQVTLSCSPISGHRSVSWYQQTPGQGLQFLFEYFSETQRNKGNFPGRFSGRQFSNSRSEMNVSTLELGDSALYLCASSMGRPTYEQYFGPGTRLTVT.

This clone was recorded only once. V is TRBV2 and J is TRBJ1-2, with no clear D. The CDR3 has 14 amino acids. The germline CDR1 and CDR2 sequences are SNHLY and FYNNEI. Between the trimmed V and J ends, which lost 9 bases and 5 bases, there was a span of 19 bases. The CDR3 nucleotides are TGTGCCAGTCTGCTTGGAGGGCGAGGATATGGCTACACCTTC. It is translated as CASLLGGRGYGYTF.

This rearrangement joins TRBV19 to TRBJ2-7; D gene ambiguous. The CDR3 has 14 amino acids. The ends were cut back, 5 bases at V and 0 bases at J, with 11 bases in the middle. Looked up from germline, CDR1 is LNHDA and CDR2 is SQIVND (reference sequence). The CDR3 loop reads CASSSAVSSYEQYF. The CDR3 DNA sequence: TGTGCCAGTAGTTCGGCAGTGAGCTCCTACGAGCAGTACTTC.

The chain couples TRBV7-6 to TRBJ1-1, with D tentatively TRBD1 (5 bases). CDR1 and CDR2 (germline): SGHVS, FNYEAQ. V shed 1 base and J shed 4 bases, with 10 bases lying between them. The CDR3 has 14 amino acids. CDR3 loop: CASSLGQPGTEAFF. The CDR3 coding sequence is TGTGCCAGCAGCTTAGGACAGCCAGGCACTGAAGCTTTCTTT.

The V and J genes are TRBV28 and TRBJ1-5; a possible D gene is TRBD1 (6 bases). The CDR3 length is 14 residues. Germline loops: CDR1 MDHEN, CDR2 SYDVKM. Between the trimmed V and J ends, which lost 8 bases and 8 bases, there was a span of 19 bases. CDR3 sequence reads: CASAPGGPGEPQHF. The CDR3 coding sequence is TGTGCCAGCGCCCCGGGGGGGCCCGGGGAGCCCCAGCATTTT.

This rearrangement joins TRBV6-6 to TRBJ2-7; D call uncertain. Germline CDR1 and CDR2: MNHNY and SVGAGI (reference sequence). There are 15 residues in the CDR3. Trimming took off 2 bases at V and 0 bases at J, with 11 bases between the two ends. The CDR3: CASSYRPISSYEQYF. The CDR3 nucleotides are TGTGCCAGCAGTTACAGGCCCATTAGCTCCTACGAGCAGTACTTC.

The chain combines TRBV14 with TRBJ2-1, with 7 bases lining up with TRBD1. Trimming at V came to 1 base and at J to 7 bases, leaving 7 bases not matched to a gene. The CDR3 consists of 15 residues. CDR1 is SGHDN and CDR2 is FVKESK in the germline V gene. The CDR3 DNA reads as TGTGCCAGCAGCCAAGTATCAGGGGGTAAGAATGAGCAGTTCTTC. Translation: CASSQVSGGKNEQFF.

This clone was picked up a small number of times. The chain recombines TRBV5-6 with TRBJ1-2; no definite D call. Germline CDR1 is SGHDT and CDR2 is YYEEEE. CDR3 length: 16 residues. The V end was cut by 0 bases, the J end by 0 bases, with 12 bases between. CDR3 loop: CASSLALDIANYGYTF. For the CDR3, the DNA is TGTGCCAGCAGCTTGGCCCTTGACATAGCTAACTATGGCTACACCTTC.

The chain carries TRBV5-4 and TRBJ2-1; D unresolved. The CDR3 consists of 11 residues. The germline gives CDR1 SGHNT, CDR2 YYREEE (reference sequence). The germline V and J ends were trimmed by 3 bases and 10 bases, with 8 bases remaining between them. CDR3 amino acids: CASSSPEEQFF. In DNA, the CDR3 is TGTGCCAGCAGCTCCCCAGAAGAGCAGTTCTTC.

The rearrangement links TRBV5-1 to TRBJ1-2; 9 nucleotides agree with TRBD1. The junction had 4 bases not matched to a gene; V was cut back by 1 base and J by 6 bases. The CDR3 loop spans 14 amino acids. The germline CDR1 and CDR2 sequences are SGHRS and YFSETQ. The CDR3 region is CASSLTGGADGYTF. The CDR3 DNA follows: TGCGCCAGCAGCTTGACAGGGGGCGCGGATGGCTACACCTTC. The full variable domain, in which reference TRBV5-1 and TRBJ1-2 provide the parts outside the CDR3, is KAGVTQTPRYLIKTRGQQVTLSCSPISGHRSVSWYQQTPGQGLQFLFEYFSETQRNKGNFPGRFSGRQFSNSRSEMNVSTLELGDSALYLCASSLTGGADGYTFGSGTRLTVV.

The genes are TRBV19 and TRBJ1-2; 8 bases align to TRBD1. CDR3 length: 14 amino acids. The junction had 5 bases not matched to a gene; V was cut back by 5 bases and J by 3 bases. The V gene's germline CDR1 is LNHDA and CDR2 SQIVND (reference sequence). The CDR3 region has the DNA TGTGCCAGTAGTTCACAGGGGGTCGACTATGGCTACACCTTC. Translation gives CASSSQGVDYGYTF.

This chain joins TRBV7-9 and TRBJ2-2; no clear D gene. This CDR3 region has 14 residues. CDR1 is SEHNR, CDR2 FQNEAQ, per germline (reference sequence). Trimming shortened V by 3 bases and J by 4 bases, and 9 bases separated the two germline ends. The CDR3 spells CASSFVGLTGELFF. CDR3 DNA: TGTGCCAGCAGCTTTGTGGGCCTCACCGGGGAGCTGTTTTTT.

The chain has TRBV19 and TRBJ2-3; 8 bases line up with TRBD2. J was trimmed by 1 base and V by 1 base; bases with no gene match: 7. Germline values: CDR1 LNHDA, CDR2 SQIVND (reference sequence). There are 17 residues in the CDR3. This chain's CDR3 is CASSIGKTSGRTDTQYF. The CDR3 nucleotides are TGTGCCAGTAGTATAGGCAAAACTAGCGGTCGCACAGATACGCAGTATTTT.

This chain uses TRBV19 with TRBJ2-2; no reliable D call. V dropped 5 bases and J dropped 3 bases, with 10 bases sitting between them. Per the germline V gene, CDR1 is LNHDA and CDR2 is SQIVND (reference sequence). The CDR3 has 14 residues. CDR3 nucleotides: TGTGCCAGTAGTGACCGAGGCTACACCGGGGAGCTGTTTTTT. Encoded protein: CASSDRGYTGELFF.

The rearrangement uses TRBV7-9 and TRBJ2-1, with D unclear. Trimming removed 7 bases at V and 5 bases at J, with 18 bases between. This CDR3 region has 15 residues. Per the germline V gene, CDR1 is SEHNR and CDR2 is FQNEAQ (reference sequence). For the CDR3, the DNA is TGTGCCAGCAACCAACAACCTCCCCCGAACAATGAGCAGTTCTTC. This codes for CASNQQPPPNNEQFF.

The rearrangement uses TRBV7-8 and TRBJ1-5; D unresolved. This CDR3 has 14 amino acids. Germline CDR1 is SGHVS and CDR2 is FQNEAQ. Trimming removed 6 bases from V and 4 bases from J, with 13 bases in between. The DNA for the CDR3 is TGTGCCAGCAGATCGGACGGTTATAATCAGCCCCAGCATTTT. Residues: CASRSDGYNQPQHF.

This clone was picked up one time. V usage is TRBV5-4 and J usage is TRBJ2-3, with 7 bases fitting TRBD1. The J call may not be correct, given that the DNA end is closer to TRBJ1-5. Germline V gene lookup returns CDR1 SGHNT and CDR2 YYREEE (reference sequence). The length of the CDR3 is 13 residues. The CDR3 spells CASSQGGTDTQHF. In nucleotides, the CDR3 is TGTGCCAGCAGCCAGGGGGGGACAGATACGCAGCATTTT.